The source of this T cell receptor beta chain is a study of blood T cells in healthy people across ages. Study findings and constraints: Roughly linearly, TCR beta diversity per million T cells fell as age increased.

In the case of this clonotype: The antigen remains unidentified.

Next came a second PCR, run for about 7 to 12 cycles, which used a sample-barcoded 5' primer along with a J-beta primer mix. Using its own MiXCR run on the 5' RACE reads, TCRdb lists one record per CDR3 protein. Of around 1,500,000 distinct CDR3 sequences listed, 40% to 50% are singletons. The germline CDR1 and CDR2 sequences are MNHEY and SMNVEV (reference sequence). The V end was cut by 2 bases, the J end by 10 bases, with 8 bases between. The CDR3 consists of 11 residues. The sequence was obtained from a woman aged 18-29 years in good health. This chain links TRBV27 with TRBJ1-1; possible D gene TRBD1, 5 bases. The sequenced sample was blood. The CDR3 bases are TGTGCCAGCAGTTTAGGACATAGAGCTTTCTTT. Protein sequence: CASSLGHRAFF.